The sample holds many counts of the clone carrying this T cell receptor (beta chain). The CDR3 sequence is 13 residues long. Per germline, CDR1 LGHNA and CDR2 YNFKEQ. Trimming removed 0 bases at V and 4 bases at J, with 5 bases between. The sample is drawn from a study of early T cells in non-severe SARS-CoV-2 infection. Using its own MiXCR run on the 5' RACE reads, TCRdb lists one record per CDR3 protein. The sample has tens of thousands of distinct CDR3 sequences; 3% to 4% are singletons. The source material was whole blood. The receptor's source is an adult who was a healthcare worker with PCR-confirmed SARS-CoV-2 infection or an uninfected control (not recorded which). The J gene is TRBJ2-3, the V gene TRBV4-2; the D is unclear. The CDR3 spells CASSQDPPDTQYF. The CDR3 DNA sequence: TGTGCCAGCAGCCAAGATCCCCCAGATACGCAGTATTTT.